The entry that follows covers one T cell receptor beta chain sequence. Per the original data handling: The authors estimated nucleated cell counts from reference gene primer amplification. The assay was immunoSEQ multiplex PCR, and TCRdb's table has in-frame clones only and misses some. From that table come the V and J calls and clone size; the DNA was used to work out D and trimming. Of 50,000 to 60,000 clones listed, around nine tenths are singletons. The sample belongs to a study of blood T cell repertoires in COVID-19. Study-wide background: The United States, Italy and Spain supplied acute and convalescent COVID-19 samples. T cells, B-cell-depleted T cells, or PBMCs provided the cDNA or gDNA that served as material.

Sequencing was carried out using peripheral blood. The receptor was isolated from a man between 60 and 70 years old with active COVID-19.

The CDR3 region has the DNA TGTGCCAGCAGCCCCGGGACAGGGGGCTCCTACGAGCAGTACTTC. Its translation: CASSPGTGGSYEQYF. J is TRBJ2-7 and V is TRBV3-1 (or the pseudogene TRBV3-2), with 11 bases identical to TRBD1. CDR3 length: 15 amino acids. Trimming took 4 bases from V and 0 from J; bases not matched to a gene: 2. The germline V gene has CDR1 LGHDT and CDR2 YNNKEL (reference sequence).